Sequencing of this T cell receptor beta chain was carried out in a study of blood T cells in healthy people across ages. Broader study findings: Per million T cells, TCR beta diversity dropped roughly linearly as age increased. Unsorted PBMCs blocked a conclusive comparison of naive and antigen-experienced cells.

The ends were cut back, 2 bases at V and 2 bases at J, with 11 bases in the middle. Germline loops: CDR1 LGHNA, CDR2 YSLEER. The CDR3 is 15 amino acids. For the second PCR, which ran for 7 to 11 cycles, a sample-barcoded 5' primer and a J-beta primer mix were used. TCRdb recomputed calls from the 5' RACE reads with MiXCR, one row per CDR3 protein. The sample records about 930,000 distinct CDR3 sequences, 25% to 30% being singletons. The draw of peripheral blood yielded ten milliliters from each donor. In this sample, this clonotype turned up a few times. Its target is unknown. The sample also formed part of further work on T cells of mothers and their children.

The gene calls are TRBV4-3 and TRBJ2-3, with a weak D call TRBD2 (6 bases). Sequences were obtained from blood. The origin of this receptor is a woman in her thirties or forties in good health. The CDR3 sequence is CASSQLPGVTDTQYF. DNA of the CDR3: TGCGCCAGCAGCCAATTACCGGGGGTCACAGATACGCAGTATTTT.